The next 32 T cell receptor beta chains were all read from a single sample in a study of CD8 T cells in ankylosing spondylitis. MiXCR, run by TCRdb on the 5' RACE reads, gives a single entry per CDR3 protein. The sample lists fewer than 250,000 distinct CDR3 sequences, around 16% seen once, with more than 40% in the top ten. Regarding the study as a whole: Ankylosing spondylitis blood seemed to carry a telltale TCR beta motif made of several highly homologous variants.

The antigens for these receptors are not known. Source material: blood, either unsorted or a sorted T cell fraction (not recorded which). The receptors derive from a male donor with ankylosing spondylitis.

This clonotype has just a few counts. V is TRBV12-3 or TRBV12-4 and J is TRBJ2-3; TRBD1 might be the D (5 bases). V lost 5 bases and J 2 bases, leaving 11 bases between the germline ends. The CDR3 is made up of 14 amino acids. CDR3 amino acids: CASSRGPDTDTQYF. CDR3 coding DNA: TGTGCCAGCAGTAGGGGCCCCGACACAGATACGCAGTATTTT.

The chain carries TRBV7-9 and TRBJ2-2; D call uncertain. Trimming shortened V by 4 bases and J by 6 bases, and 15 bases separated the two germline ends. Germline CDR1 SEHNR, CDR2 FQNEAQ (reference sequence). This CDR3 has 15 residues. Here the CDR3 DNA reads TGTGCCAGCAGCTCTCCTAAACAACGGGCCGGGGAGCTGTTTTTT. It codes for CASSSPKQRAGELFF.

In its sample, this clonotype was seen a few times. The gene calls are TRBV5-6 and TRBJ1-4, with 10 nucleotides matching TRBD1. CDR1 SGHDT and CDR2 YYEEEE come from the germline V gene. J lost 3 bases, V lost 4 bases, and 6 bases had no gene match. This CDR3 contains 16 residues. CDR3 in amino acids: CASSQTGGGSNEKLFF. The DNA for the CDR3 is TGTGCCAGCAGCCAGACAGGGGGCGGATCTAATGAAAAACTGTTTTTT.

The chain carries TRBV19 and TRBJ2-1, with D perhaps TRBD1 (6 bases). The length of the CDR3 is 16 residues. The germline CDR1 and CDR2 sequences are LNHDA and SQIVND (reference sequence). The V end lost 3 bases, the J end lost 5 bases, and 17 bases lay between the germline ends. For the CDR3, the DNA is TGTGCCAGTAGTATCCGCCCGGGACACCCAGACAATGAGCAGTTCTTC. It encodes CASSIRPGHPDNEQFF. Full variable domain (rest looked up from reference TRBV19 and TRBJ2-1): DGGITQSPKYLFRKEGQNVTLSCEQNLNHDAMYWYRQDPGQGLRLIYYSQIVNDFQKGDIAEGYSVSREKKESFPLTVTSAQKNPTAFYLCASSIRPGHPDNEQFFGPGTRLTVL.

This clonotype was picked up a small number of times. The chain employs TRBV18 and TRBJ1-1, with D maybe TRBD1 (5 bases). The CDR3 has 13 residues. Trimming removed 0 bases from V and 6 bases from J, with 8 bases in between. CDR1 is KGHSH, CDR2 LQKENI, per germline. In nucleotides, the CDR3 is TGTGCCAGCTCACCACCGGGGGTGCCTGAAGCTTTCTTT. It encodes CASSPPGVPEAFF.

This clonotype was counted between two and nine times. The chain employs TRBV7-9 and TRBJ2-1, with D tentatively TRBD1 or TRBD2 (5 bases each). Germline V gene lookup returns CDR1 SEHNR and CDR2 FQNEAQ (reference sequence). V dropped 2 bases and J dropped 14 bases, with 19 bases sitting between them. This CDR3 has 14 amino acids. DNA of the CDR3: TGTGCCAGCAGCTTATGGGAGCCCCGGGACCAGGAGTTCTTC. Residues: CASSLWEPRDQEFF.

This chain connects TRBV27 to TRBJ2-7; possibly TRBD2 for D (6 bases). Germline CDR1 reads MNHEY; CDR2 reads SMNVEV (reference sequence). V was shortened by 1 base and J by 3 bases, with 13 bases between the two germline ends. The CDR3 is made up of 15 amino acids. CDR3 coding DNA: TGTGCCAGCAGTTTATTGGCGGGACCTTACTACGAGCAGTACTTC. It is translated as CASSLLAGPYYEQYF.

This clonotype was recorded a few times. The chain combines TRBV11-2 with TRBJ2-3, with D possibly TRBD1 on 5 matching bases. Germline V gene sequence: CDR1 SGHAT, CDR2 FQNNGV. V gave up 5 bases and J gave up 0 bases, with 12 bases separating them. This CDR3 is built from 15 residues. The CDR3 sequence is CASSLGADSTDTQYF. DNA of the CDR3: TGTGCCAGCAGCCTAGGGGCGGACAGCACAGATACGCAGTATTTT.

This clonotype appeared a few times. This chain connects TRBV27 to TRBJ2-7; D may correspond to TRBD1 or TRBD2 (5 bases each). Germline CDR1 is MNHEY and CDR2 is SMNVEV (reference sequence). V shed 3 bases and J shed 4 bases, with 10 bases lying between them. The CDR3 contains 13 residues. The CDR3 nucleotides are TGTGCCAGCAGTTTCCGGGACGGATACGAGCAGTACTTC. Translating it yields CASSFRDGYEQYF.

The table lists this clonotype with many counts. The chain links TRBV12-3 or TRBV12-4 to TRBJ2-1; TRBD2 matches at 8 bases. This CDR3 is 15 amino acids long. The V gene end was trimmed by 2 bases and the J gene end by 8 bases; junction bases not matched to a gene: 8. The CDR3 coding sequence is TGTGCCAGCAGTTTACTAGCGGGCCGGTCGGATGAGCAGTTCTTC. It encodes CASSLLAGRSDEQFF.

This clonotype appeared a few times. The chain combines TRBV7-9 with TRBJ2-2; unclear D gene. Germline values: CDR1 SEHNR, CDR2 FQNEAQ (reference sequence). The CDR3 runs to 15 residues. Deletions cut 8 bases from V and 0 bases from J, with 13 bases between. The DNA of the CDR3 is TGTGCCAGCCCAAAAACGGAGCCGAACACCGGGGAGCTGTTTTTT. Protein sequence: CASPKTEPNTGELFF.

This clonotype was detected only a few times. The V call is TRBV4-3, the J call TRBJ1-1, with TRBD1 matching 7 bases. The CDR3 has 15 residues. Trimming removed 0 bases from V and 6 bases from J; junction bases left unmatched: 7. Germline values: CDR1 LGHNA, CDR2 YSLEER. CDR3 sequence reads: CASSQDRQGGPEAFF. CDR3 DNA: TGCGCCAGCAGCCAAGACCGGCAGGGGGGTCCTGAAGCTTTCTTT.

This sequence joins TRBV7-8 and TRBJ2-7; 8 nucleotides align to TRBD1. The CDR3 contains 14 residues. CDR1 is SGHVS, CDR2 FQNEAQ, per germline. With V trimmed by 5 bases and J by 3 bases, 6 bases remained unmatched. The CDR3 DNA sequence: TGTGCCAGCAGCCCGGGACAGGACAGCTACGAGCAGTACTTC. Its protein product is CASSPGQDSYEQYF.

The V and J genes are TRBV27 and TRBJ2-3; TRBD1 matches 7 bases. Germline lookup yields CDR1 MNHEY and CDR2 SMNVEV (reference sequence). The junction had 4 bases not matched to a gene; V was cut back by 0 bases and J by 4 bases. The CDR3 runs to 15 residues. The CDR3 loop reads CASSLSGGLADTQYF. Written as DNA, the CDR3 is TGTGCCAGCAGTTTATCAGGGGGCTTAGCAGATACGCAGTATTTT.

In nucleotides, the CDR3 is TGTGCCTGGAGTGTCGCTCTGGGAATGAACACTGAAGCTTTCTTT. This codes for CAWSVALGMNTEAFF. The V call is TRBV30, the J call TRBJ1-1; D remains unclear. V lost 0 bases and J 0 bases, leaving 11 bases between the germline ends. The CDR3 is made up of 15 amino acids. The germline V gene has CDR1 GTSNPN and CDR2 SVGIG (reference sequence).

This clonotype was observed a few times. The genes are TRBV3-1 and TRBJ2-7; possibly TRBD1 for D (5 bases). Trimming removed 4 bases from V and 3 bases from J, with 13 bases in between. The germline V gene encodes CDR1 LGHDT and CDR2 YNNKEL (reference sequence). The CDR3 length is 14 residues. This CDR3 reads CASSPPGQGYEQYF. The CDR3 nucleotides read TGTGCCAGCAGCCCCCCCGGACAAGGCTACGAGCAGTACTTC.

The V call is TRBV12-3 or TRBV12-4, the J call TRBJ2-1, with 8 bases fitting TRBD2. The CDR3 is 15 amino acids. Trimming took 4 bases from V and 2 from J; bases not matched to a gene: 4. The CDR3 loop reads CASSSVAGPYNEQFF. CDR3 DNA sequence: TGTGCCAGCAGTTCGGTAGCGGGACCCTACAATGAGCAGTTCTTC.

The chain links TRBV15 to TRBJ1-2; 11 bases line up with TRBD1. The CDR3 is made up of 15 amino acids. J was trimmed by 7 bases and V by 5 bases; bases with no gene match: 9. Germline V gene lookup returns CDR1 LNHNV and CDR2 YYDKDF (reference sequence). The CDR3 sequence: CATSPRTGGTGGYTF. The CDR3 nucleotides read TGTGCCACCAGCCCCCGGACAGGGGGCACAGGTGGCTACACCTTC.

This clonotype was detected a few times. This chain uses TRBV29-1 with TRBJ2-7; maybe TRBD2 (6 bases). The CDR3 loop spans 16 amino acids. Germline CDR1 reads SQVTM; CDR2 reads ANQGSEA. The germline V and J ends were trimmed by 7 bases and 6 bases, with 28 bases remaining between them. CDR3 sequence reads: CSATKSGGGTSGEQYF. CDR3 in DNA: TGCAGCGCAACGAAAAGCGGTGGGGGGACCTCGGGCGAGCAGTACTTC.

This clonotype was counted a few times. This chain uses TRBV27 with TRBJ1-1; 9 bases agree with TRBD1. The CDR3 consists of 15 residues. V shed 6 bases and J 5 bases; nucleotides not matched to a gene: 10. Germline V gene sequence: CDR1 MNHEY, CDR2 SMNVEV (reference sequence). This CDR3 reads CASRKTGGVGTEAFF. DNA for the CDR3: TGTGCCAGCAGGAAAACAGGGGGCGTAGGGACTGAAGCTTTCTTT.

CDR3 sequence reads: CASSSPILTSTDTQYF. The CDR3 DNA reads as TGTGCCAGCAGTTCCCCCATCCTCACTAGCACAGATACGCAGTATTTT. The V gene is TRBV28, the J gene TRBJ2-3, with D uncertain. The CDR3 length is 16 residues. V shed 4 bases and J shed 0 bases, with 14 bases lying between them. Germline V lookup: CDR1 MDHEN, CDR2 SYDVKM.

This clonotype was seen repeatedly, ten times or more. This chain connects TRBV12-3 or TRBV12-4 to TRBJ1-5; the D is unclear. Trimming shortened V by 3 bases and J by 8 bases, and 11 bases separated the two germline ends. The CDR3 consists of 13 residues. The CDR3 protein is CASSFYAGKPQHF. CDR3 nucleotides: TGTGCCAGCAGTTTCTACGCGGGAAAGCCCCAGCATTTT.

The CDR3 DNA sequence: TGCGCCAGCAGCCAAGATCTGGGGCAGGGCTATTCACCCCTCCACTTT. This translates into CASSQDLGQGYSPLHF. The V and J genes are TRBV4-3 and TRBJ1-6; TRBD1 is a possible D gene (5 bases). Trimming stripped 0 bases from V and 8 bases from J, with 14 bases between. CDR1 LGHNA and CDR2 YSLEER come from the germline V gene. This CDR3 is 16 amino acids long.

CDR3 in DNA: TGCAGCGTTGGCCCGGCACACATGAACACTGAAGCTTTCTTT. It encodes CSVGPAHMNTEAFF. V and J are TRBV29-1 and TRBJ1-1; D gene ambiguous. From germline, CDR1 is SQVTM and CDR2 ANQGSEA. CDR3 length: 14 amino acids. V dropped 4 bases and J dropped 0 bases, with 12 bases sitting between them.

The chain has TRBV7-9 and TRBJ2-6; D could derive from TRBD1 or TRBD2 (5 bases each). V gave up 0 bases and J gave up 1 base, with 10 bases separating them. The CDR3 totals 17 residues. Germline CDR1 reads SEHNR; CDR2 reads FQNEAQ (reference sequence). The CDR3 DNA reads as TGTGCCAGCAGCTTAGCGAGGGGTAATTCTGGGGCCAACGTCCTGACTTTC. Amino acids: CASSLARGNSGANVLTF.

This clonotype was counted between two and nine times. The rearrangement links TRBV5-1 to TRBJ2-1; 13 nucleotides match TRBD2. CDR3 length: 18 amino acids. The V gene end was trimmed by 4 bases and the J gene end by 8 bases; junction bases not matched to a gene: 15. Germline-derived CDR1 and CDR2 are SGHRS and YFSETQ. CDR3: CASSLTSGGAPLTDEQFF. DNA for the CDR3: TGCGCCAGCAGCCTTACTAGCGGGGGGGCCCCACTCACGGATGAGCAGTTCTTC.

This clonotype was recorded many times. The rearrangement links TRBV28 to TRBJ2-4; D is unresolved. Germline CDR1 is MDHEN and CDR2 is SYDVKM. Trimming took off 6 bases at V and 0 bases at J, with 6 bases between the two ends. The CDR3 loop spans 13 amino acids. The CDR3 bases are TGTGCCAGCAGCTATATAGCCAAAAACATTCAGTACTTC. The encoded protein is CASSYIAKNIQYF.

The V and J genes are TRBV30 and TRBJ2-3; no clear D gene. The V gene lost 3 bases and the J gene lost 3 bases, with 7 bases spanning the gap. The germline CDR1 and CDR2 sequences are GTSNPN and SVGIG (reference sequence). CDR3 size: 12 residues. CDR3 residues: CAWRAGTDTQYF. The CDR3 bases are TGTGCCTGGAGGGCAGGAACAGATACGCAGTATTTT. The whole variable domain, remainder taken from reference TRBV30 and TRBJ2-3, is SQTIHQWPATLVQPVGSPLSLECTVEGTSNPNLYWYRQAAGRGLQLLFYSVGIGQISSEVPQNLSASRPQDRQFILSSKKLLLSDSGFYLCAWRAGTDTQYFGPGTRLTVL.

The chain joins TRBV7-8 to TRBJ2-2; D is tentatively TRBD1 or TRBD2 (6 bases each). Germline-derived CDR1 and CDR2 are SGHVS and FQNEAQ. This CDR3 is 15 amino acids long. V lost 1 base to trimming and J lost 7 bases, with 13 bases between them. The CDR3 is CASSLVWGAGGELFF. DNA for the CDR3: TGTGCCAGCAGCTTAGTTTGGGGGGCAGGCGGGGAGCTGTTTTTT.

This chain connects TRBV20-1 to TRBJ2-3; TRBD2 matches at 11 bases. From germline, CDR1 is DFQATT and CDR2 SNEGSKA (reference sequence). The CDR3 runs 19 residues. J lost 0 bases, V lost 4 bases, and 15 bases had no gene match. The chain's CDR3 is CSANGAGTSGNSSTDTQYF. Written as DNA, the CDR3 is TGCAGTGCTAATGGGGCCGGGACTAGCGGAAATTCTAGCACAGATACGCAGTATTTT.

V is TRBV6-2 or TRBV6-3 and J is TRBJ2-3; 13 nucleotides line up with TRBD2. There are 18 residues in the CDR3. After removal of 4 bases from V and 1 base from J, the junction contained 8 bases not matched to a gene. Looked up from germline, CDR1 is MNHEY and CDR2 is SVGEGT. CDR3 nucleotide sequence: TGTGCCAGCAGTTTCCCCTGGGGGACTAGCGGGGGCACAGATACGCAGTATTTT. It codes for CASSFPWGTSGGTDTQYF.

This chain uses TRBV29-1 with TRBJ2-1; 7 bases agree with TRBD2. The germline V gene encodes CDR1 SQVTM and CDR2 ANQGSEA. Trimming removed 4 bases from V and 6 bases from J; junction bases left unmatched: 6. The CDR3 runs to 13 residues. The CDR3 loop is CSVAGGVINEQFF. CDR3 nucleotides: TGCAGCGTTGCGGGAGGAGTAATCAATGAGCAGTTCTTC.